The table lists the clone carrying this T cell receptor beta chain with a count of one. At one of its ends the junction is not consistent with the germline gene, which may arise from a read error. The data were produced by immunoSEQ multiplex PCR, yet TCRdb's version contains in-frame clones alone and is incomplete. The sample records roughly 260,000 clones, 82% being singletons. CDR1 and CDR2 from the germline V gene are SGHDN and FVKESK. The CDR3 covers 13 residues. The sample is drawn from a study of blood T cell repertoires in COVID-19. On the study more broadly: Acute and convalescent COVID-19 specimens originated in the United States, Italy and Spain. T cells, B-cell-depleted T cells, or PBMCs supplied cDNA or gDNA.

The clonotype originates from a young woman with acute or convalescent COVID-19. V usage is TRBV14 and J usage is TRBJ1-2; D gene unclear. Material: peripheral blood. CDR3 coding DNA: TGTGCCAGCAGCCCCCTTTTTCCTGACGGACTGTCCTTC. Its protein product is CASSPLFPDGLSF. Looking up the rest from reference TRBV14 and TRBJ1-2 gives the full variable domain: EAGVTQFPSHSVIEKGQTVTLRCDPISGHDNLYWYRRVMGKEIKFLLHFVKESKQDESGMPNNRFLAERTGGTYSTLKVQPAELEDSGVYFCASSPLFPDGLSFGSGTRLTVV.